A single sample gave rise to the 30 T cell receptor beta chains below, sequenced in a study of blood T cell repertoires in COVID-19. The method was immunoSEQ multiplex PCR; TCRdb's version includes in-frame clones alone and lacks a portion of them. The sample contains a few hundred thousand clones, 70% to 90% of which appear only once. Sequencing was performed on peripheral blood. The origin of the receptors is a woman aged 45-60 years with active or convalescent COVID-19.

The rearrangement joins TRBV3-1 (or the pseudogene TRBV3-2) to TRBJ1-2; 9 bases map to TRBD1. The CDR3 has 11 residues. Germline CDR1 LGHDT, CDR2 YNNKEL (reference sequence). V dropped 5 bases and J dropped 14; count of bases not matched to a gene: 6. DNA for the CDR3: TGTGCCAGCAGCGCCGGGACAGGGAATACCTTC. Protein: CASSAGTGNTF.

The table lists this clone with a count of one. The rearrangement links TRBV6-4 to TRBJ1-4; 9 bases fit TRBD1. This CDR3 contains 15 residues. Germline lookup yields CDR1 MRHNA and CDR2 SNTAGT. V trimming: 9 bases; J trimming: 5 bases; junction bases outside the gene matches: 10. CDR3 sequence: CARIAGDRENEKLFF. The CDR3 region has the DNA TGTGCCAGGATCGCTGGGGACAGGGAAAATGAAAAACTGTTTTTT.

With regard to this clone: One end of the junction varies from germline; a read error may be responsible. The chain uses TRBV7-7 and TRBJ2-5; 10 bases agree with TRBD2. There are 16 residues in the CDR3. Germline CDR1 SSHAT, CDR2 FNYEAQ (reference sequence). The DNA of the CDR3 is TGTGCTAGCAGTTCAAATAGCGGGGGGTCCCAAGAGACCCAGTACTTC. Encoded protein: CASSSNSGGSQETQYF.

The chain combines TRBV4-1 with TRBJ2-1; weak D call: TRBD2 (5 bases). The CDR3 is 13 amino acids. Per the germline V gene, CDR1 is MGHRA and CDR2 is YSYEKL. The ends were cut back, 1 base at V and 10 bases at J, with 11 bases in the middle. The CDR3 DNA follows: TGCGCCAGCAGCCAAGGAGGCGGGTTCGAGCAGTTCTTC. This encodes CASSQGGGFEQFF.

This chain joins TRBV5-1 and TRBJ2-1; TRBD2 agrees at 14 bases. The length of the CDR3 is 17 residues. The trim removed 4 bases at V and 3 bases at J, leaving 6 bases unmatched. The germline V gene encodes CDR1 SGHRS and CDR2 YFSETQ. CDR3 nucleotide sequence: TGCGCCAGCAGCATGGGACTAGCGGGAGTAGGCTACAATGAGCAGTTCTTC. Translation gives CASSMGLAGVGYNEQFF.

This chain joins TRBV6-5 and TRBJ1-2; maybe TRBD1 (5 bases). V was clipped by 6 bases and J by 6 bases, with 14 bases between them. CDR1 MNHEY and CDR2 SVGAGI come from the germline V gene. This CDR3 comprises 13 residues. The CDR3, as DNA: TGTGCCAGCAGCTCGACAGTGAAGAATGGCTACACCTTC. Translated: CASSSTVKNGYTF.

This clone has just one count. This chain joins TRBV6-5 and TRBJ1-2; 7 bases fit TRBD1. The junction had 11 bases not matched to a gene; V was cut back by 2 bases and J by 5 bases. CDR3 length: 16 residues. Germline V gene data show CDR1 as MNHEY and CDR2 as SVGAGI. The CDR3, as DNA: TGTGCCAGCAGTTACGCTGACAGGGAGGTACTATATGGCTACACCTTC. Translation gives CASSYADREVLYGYTF.

The V call is TRBV28, the J call TRBJ2-2, with 8 bases lining up with TRBD1. Germline CDR1 is MDHEN and CDR2 is SYDVKM. With 5 bases clipped from V and 6 bases from J, the junction kept 5 bases outside the gene matches. This CDR3 region has 14 residues. This chain's CDR3 is CASSRTGISGELFF. The CDR3 bases are TGTGCCAGCAGTAGGACAGGGATTTCCGGGGAGCTGTTTTTT. Full variable domain (rest looked up from reference TRBV28 and TRBJ2-2): DVKVTQSSRYLVKRTGEKVFLECVQDMDHENMFWYRQDPGLGLRLIYFSYDVKMKEKGDIPEGYSVSREKKERFSLILESASTNQTSMYLCASSRTGISGELFFGEGSRLTVL.

This chain connects TRBV3-1 (or the pseudogene TRBV3-2) to TRBJ1-6, with 7 bases fitting TRBD1. Germline lookup yields CDR1 LGHDT and CDR2 YNNKEL (reference sequence). The CDR3 is 18 amino acids. Trimming removed 1 base from V and 9 bases from J; junction bases left unmatched: 15. CDR3 residues: CASSQVGVWGQLPSPLHF. Here the CDR3 DNA reads TGTGCCAGCAGCCAAGTAGGGGTCTGGGGACAGCTCCCTTCACCCCTCCACTTT.

This rearrangement joins TRBV28 to TRBJ2-4; D may be TRBD1 (6 bases). CDR3 size: 13 residues. Germline loops: CDR1 MDHEN, CDR2 SYDVKM. Trimming cost V 7 bases and J 9 bases, with 16 bases left between them. The CDR3 here is CASTSPDRPIQYF. The CDR3 coding sequence is TGTGCCAGCACCTCGCCGGACAGACCCATTCAGTACTTC.

The chain uses TRBV5-8 and TRBJ1-5; unclear D gene. This CDR3 is built from 15 residues. Trimming pared 4 bases from V and 0 bases from J, leaving 11 bases between. The germline CDR1 and CDR2 sequences are SGHTS and YDEGEE. This CDR3 reads CASSHRTDSNQPQHF. For the CDR3, the DNA is TGTGCCAGCAGCCATAGGACTGATAGCAATCAGCCCCAGCATTTT.

This clone appeared once. The V call is TRBV6-6, the J call TRBJ1-2; weak D call: TRBD1 (5 bases). The CDR3 has 14 residues. Trimming removed 5 bases from V and 1 base from J, with 11 bases in between. Germline V gene sequence: CDR1 MNHNY, CDR2 SVGAGI (reference sequence). In nucleotides, the CDR3 is TGTGCCAGCAGTCAATTGGGACTTAACTATGGCTACACCTTC. Protein: CASSQLGLNYGYTF.

CDR3 DNA: TGTGCCATCAGTGAGGTACAGGGGTACACTGAAGCTTTCTTT. Its protein product is CAISEVQGYTEAFF. The J gene is TRBJ1-1, the V gene TRBV10-3, with 7 bases matching TRBD1. The CDR3 extends over 14 amino acids. CDR1 is ENHRY and CDR2 is SYGVKD in the germline V gene. Trimming removed 2 bases from V and 3 bases from J; junction bases left unmatched: 3.

The rearrangement uses TRBV7-2 and TRBJ2-1, with 10 bases lining up with TRBD2. Trimming took 1 base from V and 3 from J; bases not matched to a gene: 6. CDR3 size: 17 residues. The germline V gene has CDR1 SGHTA and CDR2 FQGNSA. CDR3 loop: CASSLVTSGTLYNEQFF. The CDR3 DNA is TGTGCCAGCAGCTTAGTTACTAGCGGGACCCTCTACAATGAGCAGTTCTTC.

This rearrangement joins TRBV7-2 to TRBJ1-1; D possibly corresponds to TRBD1 (5 bases). Germline assignment: CDR1 SGHTA and CDR2 FQGNSA. Trimming took off 5 bases at V and 0 bases at J, with 10 bases between the two ends. The CDR3 extends over 14 amino acids. Here the CDR3 DNA reads TGTGCCAGCAGCGCACAGGCCCTGAACACTGAAGCTTTCTTT. Residues: CASSAQALNTEAFF.

The rearrangement joins TRBV5-1 to TRBJ2-7; no definite D call. Trimming took 5 bases from V and 5 from J, leaving 17 bases between them. The CDR3 length is 14 residues. In germline, CDR1 is SGHRS, CDR2 YFSETQ. CDR3 sequence (DNA): TGCGCCAGCAGTTACGAAACCGTGGTAGACGAGCAGTACTTC. It specifies CASSYETVVDEQYF.

V is TRBV29-1 and J is TRBJ2-5; 9 bases fit TRBD2. The length of the CDR3 is 15 residues. The trim removed 3 bases at V and 4 bases at J, leaving 9 bases unmatched. The germline V gene encodes CDR1 SQVTM and CDR2 ANQGSEA. The CDR3 protein is CSVEKRGVPGETQYF. The CDR3 bases are TGCAGCGTTGAGAAGCGGGGGGTGCCCGGAGAGACCCAGTACTTC.

J is TRBJ2-3 and V is TRBV5-5; 8 bases map to TRBD2. The CDR3 sequence is 15 residues long. CDR1 and CDR2 (germline): SGHKS, YYEKEE (reference sequence). J lost 2 bases, V lost 5 bases, and 7 bases had no gene match. The CDR3 is CASSYSGIYTDTQYF. Written as DNA, the CDR3 is TGTGCCAGCAGTTATAGCGGGATTTACACAGATACGCAGTATTTT.

This chain joins TRBV30 and TRBJ1-3; tentative D call: TRBD1 (5 bases). Germline lookup yields CDR1 GTSNPN and CDR2 SVGIG (reference sequence). Trimming removed 0 bases at V and 0 bases at J, with 15 bases between. CDR3 size: 17 residues. CDR3 amino acids: CAWSVMVRGGSGNTIYF. CDR3 sequence (DNA): TGTGCCTGGAGTGTAATGGTTCGGGGGGGCTCTGGAAACACCATATATTTT.

The V call is TRBV7-2, the J call TRBJ1-1, with D uncertain. Trimming removed 2 bases from V and 6 bases from J, with 10 bases in between. The germline V gene has CDR1 SGHTA and CDR2 FQGNSA. The CDR3 covers 13 residues. The CDR3 protein is CASSLFEAPEAFF. In DNA form, the CDR3 reads TGTGCCAGCAGCTTATTCGAGGCACCTGAAGCTTTCTTT.

V and J are TRBV19 and TRBJ2-3; 9 bases map to TRBD1. V was pared by 8 bases and J by 4 bases, with 7 bases of the junction left unmatched. Germline values: CDR1 LNHDA, CDR2 SQIVND (reference sequence). The CDR3 has 14 amino acids. CDR3 protein: CASAQGAVADTQYF. In DNA, the CDR3 is TGTGCCAGTGCACAGGGGGCCGTTGCAGATACGCAGTATTTT.

The V call is TRBV12-3 or TRBV12-4, the J call TRBJ1-5; no clear D gene. V was clipped by 6 bases and J by 4 bases, with 7 bases between them. The CDR3 is 12 residues long. The CDR3 coding sequence is TGTGCCAGCAGCTCCGGGAATCAGCCCCAGCATTTT. It codes for CASSSGNQPQHF.

The chain links TRBV9 to TRBJ2-5; 7 bases are shared with TRBD1. Germline V lookup: CDR1 SGDLS, CDR2 YYNGEE. Losses at the gene ends were 0 bases for V and 5 bases for J; bases not matched to a gene: 7. The CDR3 consists of 15 residues. The CDR3 nucleotides are TGTGCCAGCAGCGTAGCGGCGAGGGGGCGGGAGACCCAGTACTTC. Translating it yields CASSVAARGRETQYF.

This chain uses TRBV19 with TRBJ2-4; 11 positions match TRBD2. Germline values: CDR1 LNHDA, CDR2 SQIVND (reference sequence). J lost 7 bases, V lost 5 bases, and 34 bases had no gene match. This CDR3 comprises 24 residues. The CDR3 DNA is TGTGCCAGTAGTCCCCTCTCTGCCGGGACTAGCGGACGCGGGACCCGGATCGGCGGGAACATTCAGTACTTC. It codes for CASSPLSAGTSGRGTRIGGNIQYF.

V usage is TRBV12-3 or TRBV12-4 and J usage is TRBJ1-2; D gene ambiguous. There are 11 residues in the CDR3. V shed 3 bases and J shed 7 bases, with 6 bases lying between them. CDR3 nucleotide sequence: TGTGCCAGCAGTTTGTTGAGTGGCTACACCTTC. The encoded protein is CASSLLSGYTF.

The chain combines TRBV10-3 with TRBJ2-2, with D unclear. CDR1 and CDR2 (germline): ENHRY, SYGVKD. V was pared by 0 bases and J by 0 bases, with 8 bases between. This CDR3 has 16 amino acids. CDR3 in amino acids: CAISESTAPNTGELFF. Here the CDR3 DNA reads TGTGCCATCAGTGAGTCAACTGCCCCGAACACCGGGGAGCTGTTTTTT.

The chain recombines TRBV6-2 or TRBV6-3 with TRBJ2-2, with 7 bases lining up with TRBD1. The CDR3 consists of 16 residues. Trimming at V came to 2 bases and at J to 5 bases, leaving 8 bases not matched to a gene. Germline CDR1 MNHEY, CDR2 SVGEGT. The CDR3 nucleotides are TGTGCCAGCAGTTACCACCAGACAGGGTATACCGGGGAGCTGTTTTTT. It translates to CASSYHQTGYTGELFF.

CDR3 DNA sequence: TGTGCCAGCAGCATACAGACTAGCGGGGGTGCGGAGCAGTTCTTC. Its translation: CASSIQTSGGAEQFF. The V and J genes are TRBV7-3 and TRBJ2-1; 12 bases are a match to TRBD2. The CDR3 spans 15 residues. Germline loops: CDR1 SGHTA, CDR2 FQGTGA. Trimming took 5 bases from V and 10 from J; bases not matched to a gene: 9.

The chain is built from TRBV28 and TRBJ1-1; D uncertain. The CDR3 is 16 residues long. Per germline, CDR1 MDHEN and CDR2 SYDVKM. V gave up 1 base and J gave up 1 base, with 13 bases separating them. The CDR3 bases are TGTGCCAGCAGTTTATTACTTGGAGTTGGGAACACTGAAGCTTTCTTT. The encoded protein is CASSLLLGVGNTEAFF.

This chain links TRBV2 with TRBJ2-2; D is undetermined. Germline V gives CDR1 SNHLY, CDR2 FYNNEI. The CDR3 totals 13 residues. Trimming removed 4 bases at V and 3 bases at J, with 6 bases between. As DNA, the CDR3 is TGTGCCAGCAGTGGGCCATACACCGGGGAGCTGTTTTTT. Its translation: CASSGPYTGELFF.